The present T cell receptor (beta chain) was sequenced within a study of blood T cell repertoires in COVID-19. The wider study: COVID-19 samples collected from the United States, Italy and Spain covered acute and convalescent phases.

The germline V and J ends were trimmed by 1 base and 2 bases, with 17 bases remaining between them. The CDR3 is 17 residues long. Germline V gene lookup returns CDR1 SGHVS and CDR2 FQNEAQ. One Seattle source followed patients from active infection through their disease course. Measured with immunoSEQ multiplex PCR; TCRdb has only the in-frame clones, and not every one. The repertoire consists of about 270,000 clones, with roughly nine tenths occurring once and the leading ten covering approximately 12%. This TCR was recovered from a woman in her thirties with COVID-19, enrolled during active disease. The chain is built from TRBV7-8 and TRBJ1-2; D perhaps matches TRBD1 (5 bases). Source material: peripheral blood. CDR3 region: CASSLVAAGNLNYGYTF. CDR3 in DNA: TGTGCCAGCAGCTTAGTAGCGGCAGGGAACCTCAACTATGGCTACACCTTC. The whole variable domain, filled in from reference TRBV7-8 and TRBJ1-2, reads GAGVSQSPRYKVAKRGQDVALRCDPISGHVSLFWYQQALGQGPEFLTYFQNEAQLDKSGLPSDRFFAERPEGSVSTLKIQRTQQEDSAVYLCASSLVAAGNLNYGYTFGSGTRLTVV.